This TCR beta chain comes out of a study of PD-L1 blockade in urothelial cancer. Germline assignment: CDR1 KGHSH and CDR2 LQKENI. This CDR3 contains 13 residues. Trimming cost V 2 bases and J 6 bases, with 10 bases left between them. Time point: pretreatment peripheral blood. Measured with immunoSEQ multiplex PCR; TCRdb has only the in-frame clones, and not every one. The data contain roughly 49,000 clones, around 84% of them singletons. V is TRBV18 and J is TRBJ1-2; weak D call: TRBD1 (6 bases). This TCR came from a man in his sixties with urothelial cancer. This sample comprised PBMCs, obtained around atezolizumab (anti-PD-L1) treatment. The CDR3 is CASSPSRDNGYTF. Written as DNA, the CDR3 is TGTGCCAGCTCACCAAGCCGGGACAATGGCTACACCTTC.